This TCR beta chain is drawn from a study of blood T cell repertoires in COVID-19. This CDR3 has 14 residues. The germline CDR1 and CDR2 sequences are KGHSH and LQKENI. The germline V and J ends were trimmed by 3 bases and 3 bases, with 11 bases remaining between them. Only in-frame clones appear in the TCRdb table, and some are missing; sequencing was by immunoSEQ multiplex PCR. The sample lists about 380,000 clones, about 88% occurring once. This rearrangement joins TRBV18 to TRBJ1-1, with D unclear. The source of this sequence is a woman aged 18-30 years who had recovered from COVID-19. The material sequenced was PBMCs or T cells enriched from blood (not recorded which). Here the CDR3 reads CASSPRVGDTEAFF. CDR3 coding DNA: TGTGCCAGCTCACCCCGGGTGGGAGACACTGAAGCTTTCTTT. Supplemented by reference TRBV18 and TRBJ1-1, the full variable domain reads NAGVMQNPRHLVRRRGQEARLRCSPMKGHSHVYWYRQLPEEGLKFMVYLQKENIIDESGMPKERFSAEFPKEGPSILRIQQVVRGDSAAYFCASSPRVGDTEAFFGQGTRLTVV.